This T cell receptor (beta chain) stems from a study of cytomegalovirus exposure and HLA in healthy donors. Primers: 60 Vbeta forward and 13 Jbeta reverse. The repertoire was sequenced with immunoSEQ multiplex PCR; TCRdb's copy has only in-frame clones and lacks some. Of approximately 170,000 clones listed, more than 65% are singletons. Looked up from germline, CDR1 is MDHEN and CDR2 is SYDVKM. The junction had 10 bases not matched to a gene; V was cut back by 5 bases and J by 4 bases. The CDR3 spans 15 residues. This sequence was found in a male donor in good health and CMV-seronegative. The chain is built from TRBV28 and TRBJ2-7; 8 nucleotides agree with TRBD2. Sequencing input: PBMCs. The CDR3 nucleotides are TGTGCCAGCAGTGAACCCGGGACTAGGTTATACGAGCAGTACTTC. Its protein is CASSEPGTRLYEQYF.